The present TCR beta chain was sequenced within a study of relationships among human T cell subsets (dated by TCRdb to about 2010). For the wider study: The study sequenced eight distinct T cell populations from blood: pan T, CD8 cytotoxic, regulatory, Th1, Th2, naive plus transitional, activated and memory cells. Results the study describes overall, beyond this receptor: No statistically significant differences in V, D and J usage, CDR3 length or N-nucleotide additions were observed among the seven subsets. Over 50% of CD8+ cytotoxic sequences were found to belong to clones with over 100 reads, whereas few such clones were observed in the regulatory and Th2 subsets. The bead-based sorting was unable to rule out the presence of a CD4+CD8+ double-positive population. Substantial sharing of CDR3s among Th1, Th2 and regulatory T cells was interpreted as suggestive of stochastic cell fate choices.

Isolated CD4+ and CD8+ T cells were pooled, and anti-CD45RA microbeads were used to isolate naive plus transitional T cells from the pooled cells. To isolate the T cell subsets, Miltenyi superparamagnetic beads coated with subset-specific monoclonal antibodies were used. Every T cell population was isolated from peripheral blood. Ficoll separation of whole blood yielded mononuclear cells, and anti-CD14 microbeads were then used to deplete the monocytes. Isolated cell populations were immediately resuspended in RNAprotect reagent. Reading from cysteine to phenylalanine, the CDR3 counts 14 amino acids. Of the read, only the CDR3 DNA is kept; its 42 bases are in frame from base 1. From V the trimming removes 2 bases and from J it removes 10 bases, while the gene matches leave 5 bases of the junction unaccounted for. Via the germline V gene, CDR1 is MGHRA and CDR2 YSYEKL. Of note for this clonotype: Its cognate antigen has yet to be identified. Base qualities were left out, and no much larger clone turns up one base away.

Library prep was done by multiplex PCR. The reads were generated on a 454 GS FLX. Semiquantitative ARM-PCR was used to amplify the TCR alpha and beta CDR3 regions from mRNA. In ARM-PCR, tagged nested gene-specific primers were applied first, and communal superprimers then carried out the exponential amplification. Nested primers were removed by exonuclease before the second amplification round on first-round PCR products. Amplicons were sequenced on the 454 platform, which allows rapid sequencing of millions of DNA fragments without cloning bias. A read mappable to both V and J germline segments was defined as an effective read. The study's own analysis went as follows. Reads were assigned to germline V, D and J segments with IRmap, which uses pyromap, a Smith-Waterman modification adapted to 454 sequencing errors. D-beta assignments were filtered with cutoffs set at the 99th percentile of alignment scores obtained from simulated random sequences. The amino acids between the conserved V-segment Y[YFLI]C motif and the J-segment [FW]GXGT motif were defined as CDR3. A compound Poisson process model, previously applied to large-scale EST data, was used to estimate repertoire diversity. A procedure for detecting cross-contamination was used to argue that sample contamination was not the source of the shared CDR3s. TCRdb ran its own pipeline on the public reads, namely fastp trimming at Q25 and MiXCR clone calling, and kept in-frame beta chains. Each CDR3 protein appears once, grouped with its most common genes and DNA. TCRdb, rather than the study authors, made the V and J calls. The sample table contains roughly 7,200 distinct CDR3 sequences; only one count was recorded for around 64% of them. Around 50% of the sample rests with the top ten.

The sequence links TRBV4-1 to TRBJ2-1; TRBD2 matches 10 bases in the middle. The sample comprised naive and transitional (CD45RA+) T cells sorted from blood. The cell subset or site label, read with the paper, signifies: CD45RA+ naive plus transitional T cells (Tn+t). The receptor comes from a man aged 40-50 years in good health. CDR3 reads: CASSQQQLAGEQFF. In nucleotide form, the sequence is TGCGCCAGCAGCCAACAACAACTAGCGGGGGAGCAGTTCTTC.